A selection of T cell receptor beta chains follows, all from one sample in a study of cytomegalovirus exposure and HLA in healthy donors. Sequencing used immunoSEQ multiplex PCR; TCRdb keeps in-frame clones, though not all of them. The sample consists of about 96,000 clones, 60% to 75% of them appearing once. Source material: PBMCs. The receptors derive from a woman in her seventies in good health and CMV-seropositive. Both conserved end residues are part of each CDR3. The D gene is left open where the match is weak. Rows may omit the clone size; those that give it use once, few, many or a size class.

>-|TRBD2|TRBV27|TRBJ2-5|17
CASSLWGSGRGQETQYF
TGTGCCAGCAGTTTATGGGGTAGCGGGAGAGGCCAAGAGACCCAGTACTTC
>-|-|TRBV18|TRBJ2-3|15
CASSPWTVGTDTQYF
TGTGCCAGCTCACCGTGGACAGTTGGCACAGATACGCAGTATTTT
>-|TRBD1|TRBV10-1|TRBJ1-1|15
CASSDSGTENTEAFF
TGCGCCAGCAGTGATTCCGGGACAGAGAACACTGAAGCTTTCTTT
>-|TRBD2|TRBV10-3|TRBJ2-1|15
CAISDGGVSYNEQFF
TGTGCCATCAGTGACGGGGGGGTCTCCTACAATGAGCAGTTCTTC
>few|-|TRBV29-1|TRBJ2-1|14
CSVARTTAAHEQFF
TGCAGCGTTGCCCGGACTACCGCTGCACATGAGCAGTTCTTC
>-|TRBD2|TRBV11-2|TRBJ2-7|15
CASSLVGGRASEQYF
TGTGCCAGCAGCTTAGTTGGCGGGAGGGCCTCCGAGCAGTACTTC
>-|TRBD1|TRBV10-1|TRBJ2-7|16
CASSESGTGGSYEQYF
TGCGCCAGCAGTGAGTCTGGGACAGGGGGTTCCTACGAGCAGTACTTC
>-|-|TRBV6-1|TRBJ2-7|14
CASSELGGRYEQYF
TGTGCCAGCAGTGAACTAGGGGGACGCTACGAGCAGTACTTC
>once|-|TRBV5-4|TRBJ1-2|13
CASSLSRGGGYTF
TGTGCCAGCAGCTTGAGTAGGGGTGGAGGCTACACCTTC
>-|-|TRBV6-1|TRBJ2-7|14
CASTPKGDTYEQYF
TGTGCCAGCACCCCCAAGGGGGATACCTACGAGCAGTACTTC
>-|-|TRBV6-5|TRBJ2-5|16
CASSYGAPLGGETQYF
TGTGCCAGCAGTTACGGGGCCCCCTTAGGAGGGGAGACCCAGTACTTC
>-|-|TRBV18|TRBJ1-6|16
CASSPRGEPYNSPLHF
TGTGCCAGCTCACCACGGGGGGAACCCTATAATTCACCCCTCCACTTT
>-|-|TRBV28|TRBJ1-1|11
CASSLSLEAFF
TGTGCCAGCAGTTTATCCCTTGAAGCTTTCTTT
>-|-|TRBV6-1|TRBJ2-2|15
CATQPGQLNTGELFF
TGTGCCACCCAGCCCGGACAGTTGAACACCGGGGAGCTGTTTTTT
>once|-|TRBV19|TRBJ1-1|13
CASTHLTGTEAFF
TGTGCCAGTACCCATTTAACAGGGACTGAAGCTTTCTTT
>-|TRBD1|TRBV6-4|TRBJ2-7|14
CASSRTGDLDEQYF
TGTGCCAGCAGTAGGACAGGGGATCTGGACGAGCAGTACTTC
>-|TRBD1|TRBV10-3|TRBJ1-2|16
CAISDSTGGANYGYTF
TGTGCCATCAGTGATAGTACAGGGGGGGCTAACTATGGCTACACCTTC
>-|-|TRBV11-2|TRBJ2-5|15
CASSLSGELQETQYF
TGTGCCAGCAGCCTTAGCGGAGAACTACAAGAGACCCAGTACTTC
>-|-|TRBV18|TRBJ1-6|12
CASSSSNSPLHF
TGTGCCAGCTCGTCCTCGAATTCACCCCTCCACTTT
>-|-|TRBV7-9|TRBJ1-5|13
CASSLGQGHVQHF
TGTGCCAGCAGCTTAGGGCAGGGGCATGTCCAACATTTT
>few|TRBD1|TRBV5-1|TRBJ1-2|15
CASSLSGGADYGYTF
TGCGCCAGCAGCCTCTCAGGGGGCGCGGACTATGGCTACACCTTC
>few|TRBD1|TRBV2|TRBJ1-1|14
CASSLGQGGTEAFF
TGTGCCAGCAGTCTTGGACAGGGTGGCACTGAAGCTTTCTTT
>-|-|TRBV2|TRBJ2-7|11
CASSANYEQYF
TGTGCCAGCAGCGCGAATTACGAGCAGTACTTC
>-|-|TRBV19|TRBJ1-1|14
CASRPGHENTEAFF
TGTGCCAGTAGACCGGGACACGAGAACACTGAAGCTTTCTTT
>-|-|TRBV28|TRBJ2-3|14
CASSLVGGTDTQYF
TGTGCCAGCAGTTTAGTCGGGGGCACAGATACGCAGTATTTT
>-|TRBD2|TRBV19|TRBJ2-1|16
CASTLPTSGRAGEQFF
TGTGCCAGTACCCTTCCAACTAGCGGGAGGGCCGGGGAGCAGTTCTTC
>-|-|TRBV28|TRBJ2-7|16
CASSLGGPISSYEQYF
TGTGCCAGCAGCCTCGGGGGGCCCATCTCCTCCTACGAGCAGTACTTC
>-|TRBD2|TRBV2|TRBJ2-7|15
CASSGGLAGIYQQYF
TGTGCCAGCAGTGGAGGTCTAGCGGGGATCTACCAGCAGTACTTC